These 32 T cell receptor beta chains came from one sample sequenced in a study of identical twins. TCRdb reanalysed the 5' RACE reads using MiXCR and keeps one entry per CDR3 protein. This sample has fewer than 900,000 distinct CDR3 sequences, with over 20% found just once. These data were also filed under a second study, of T cells expressing NK-cell markers.

The sequenced sample was PBMCs. The receptors were sampled from a woman aged 18-29 years in good health.

In this sample, this clonotype turned up many times. This chain uses TRBV27 with TRBJ2-1; 7 bases line up with TRBD2. Losses at the gene ends were 3 bases for V and 3 bases for J; bases not matched to a gene: 5. CDR1 and CDR2 from the germline V gene are MNHEY and SMNVEV (reference sequence). This CDR3 comprises 15 residues. CDR3 DNA: TGTGCCAGCAGTTTTGGGCGGGAGTACTACAATGAGCAGTTCTTC. Amino acids: CASSFGREYYNEQFF.

This chain joins TRBV6-2 or TRBV6-3 and TRBJ2-5, with 7 bases matching TRBD1. V lost 0 bases to trimming and J lost 1 base; unmatched junction nucleotides: 8. This CDR3 comprises 17 residues. The V gene's germline CDR1 is MNHEY and CDR2 SVGEGT. CDR3 amino acids: CASSYSTVDRVQETQYF. The CDR3 coding sequence is TGTGCCAGCAGTTACTCGACGGTCGACAGGGTCCAAGAGACCCAGTACTTC.

V usage is TRBV29-1 and J usage is TRBJ2-7; no firm D call. Germline V CDR1 and CDR2: SQVTM, ANQGSEA. The CDR3 loop spans 12 amino acids. V shed 4 bases and J shed 2 bases, with 9 bases lying between them. The CDR3 DNA is TGCAGCGTTGGAAGGGTCCCCTACGAGCAGTACTTC. Its translation: CSVGRVPYEQYF.

V and J are TRBV5-1 and TRBJ2-3; D gene uncertain. The germline CDR1 and CDR2 sequences are SGHRS and YFSETQ. This CDR3 has 13 amino acids. Trimming pared 3 bases from V and 5 bases from J, leaving 10 bases between. The CDR3 DNA follows: TGCGCCAGCAGCTCCCGAACCGGAGATACGCAGTATTTT. Protein product: CASSSRTGDTQYF.

The table lists this clonotype with a few counts. CDR3 sequence (DNA): TGCAGCGTTGAACCCGTACGACAGGCCGCGGGCTATGGCTACACCTTC. It yields the protein CSVEPVRQAAGYGYTF. This chain uses TRBV29-1 with TRBJ1-2; possible D gene TRBD1, 6 bases. V was shortened by 2 bases and J by 4 bases, with 20 bases between the two germline ends. Germline CDR1 SQVTM, CDR2 ANQGSEA. The length of the CDR3 is 16 residues.

This clonotype was picked up many times. The chain links TRBV7-6 to TRBJ2-3, with D perhaps TRBD1 (5 bases). Germline values: CDR1 SGHVS, CDR2 FNYEAQ. The V gene lost 1 base and the J gene lost 6 bases, with 14 bases spanning the gap. The CDR3 has 15 amino acids. Here the CDR3 reads CASSLVGARSDTQYF. Here the CDR3 DNA reads TGTGCCAGCAGCTTAGTTGGGGCCCGGTCCGATACGCAGTATTTT.

This clonotype was counted a few times. The J gene is TRBJ2-1, the V gene TRBV6-4, with D possibly matching TRBD2 (7 bases). Trimming left V 7 bases short and J 6 bases short, with 13 bases between. The CDR3 contains 13 residues. CDR1 and CDR2 from the germline V gene are MRHNA and SNTAGT. The CDR3 nucleotides are TGTGCCAGCAAAAGCGGGACAAGCAATGAGCAGTTCTTC. Its protein is CASKSGTSNEQFF.

The J gene is TRBJ2-7, the V gene TRBV5-1, with D tentatively TRBD2 (5 bases). This CDR3 region has 16 residues. Germline V gene data show CDR1 as SGHRS and CDR2 as YFSETQ. V dropped 2 bases and J dropped 4 bases, with 19 bases sitting between them. CDR3 DNA sequence: TGCGCCAGCAGCTTACATCGATCTAGCCGAGGTTACGAGCAGTACTTC. Protein: CASSLHRSSRGYEQYF.

This clonotype was seen a handful of times. J is TRBJ2-7 and V is TRBV21-1; TRBD1 is the table's D call and was not checked against the DNA. TRBV21-1 is classified as a pseudogene. CDR3 size: 15 residues. CDR3 protein: CASSKGAGAAYEQYF. The CDR3 coding sequence is TGTGCCAGCAGCAAAGGGGCGGGAGCCGCCTACGAGCAGTACTTC.

The gene calls are TRBV9 and TRBJ2-3, with 7 bases identical to TRBD2. Losses at the gene ends were 6 bases for V and 2 bases for J; bases not matched to a gene: 3. The CDR3 consists of 13 residues. In germline, CDR1 is SGDLS, CDR2 YYNGEE. DNA of the CDR3: TGTGCCAGCAATGGGGGGGACACAGATACGCAGTATTTT. Amino acid sequence: CASNGGDTDTQYF.

The chain recombines TRBV7-2 with TRBJ2-1; 7 positions agree with TRBD2. Germline-derived CDR1 and CDR2 are SGHTA and FQGNSA. V was clipped by 6 bases and J by 9 bases; unmatched bases: 14. This CDR3 comprises 15 residues. CDR3 in DNA: TGTGCCAGCAGTACCTGGGTAGCGGGTCCCTTTGAGCAGTTCTTC. As protein: CASSTWVAGPFEQFF.

This clonotype was seen a handful of times. This chain joins TRBV7-9 and TRBJ2-7; D might be TRBD2 (5 bases). In germline, CDR1 is SEHNR, CDR2 FQNEAQ (reference sequence). Trimming took off 6 bases at V and 2 bases at J, with 17 bases between the two ends. The CDR3 covers 15 residues. CDR3 loop: CASSSPTETTYEQYF. DNA for the CDR3: TGTGCCAGCAGTTCCCCGACGGAGACTACCTACGAGCAGTACTTC.

The genes are TRBV5-1 and TRBJ2-5, with a tentative D call TRBD1 (5 bases). Trimming removed 3 bases at V and 3 bases at J, with 12 bases between. The germline V gene has CDR1 SGHRS and CDR2 YFSETQ. The length of the CDR3 is 14 residues. CDR3: CASSWNLREETQYF. The CDR3 DNA reads TGCGCCAGCAGCTGGAACCTCAGGGAAGAGACCCAGTACTTC.

V gene TRBV20-1 combines with J gene TRBJ2-2; D may correspond to TRBD1 or TRBD2 (5 bases each). The germline gives CDR1 DFQATT, CDR2 SNEGSKA (reference sequence). The CDR3 runs 13 residues. The V end lost 2 bases, the J end lost 6 bases, and 10 bases lay between the germline ends. The CDR3 bases are TGCAGTGCTAGATTCCAGGGACCCGGGGAGCTGTTTTTT. It is translated as CSARFQGPGELFF.

This clonotype was seen only a few times. The chain has TRBV7-8 and TRBJ2-3, with 10 bases aligning to TRBD2. The length of the CDR3 is 13 residues. V trimming: 4 bases; J trimming: 7 bases; junction bases outside the gene matches: 2. The germline V gene encodes CDR1 SGHVS and CDR2 FQNEAQ. CDR3: CASSSSGGNTQYF. The CDR3 nucleotides read TGTGCCAGCAGCTCTAGCGGGGGAAATACGCAGTATTTT.

The chain is built from TRBV20-1 and TRBJ2-3, with D tentatively TRBD2 (5 bases). Trimming pared 6 bases from V and 7 bases from J, leaving 11 bases between. From germline, CDR1 is DFQATT and CDR2 SNEGSKA (reference sequence). CDR3 size: 11 residues. CDR3 sequence (DNA): TGCAGTGCGGCTAGCTTCCATACGCAGTATTTT. Its translation: CSAASFHTQYF.

The chain uses TRBV6-5 and TRBJ2-7, with TRBD2 identical over 8 bases. The CDR3 is 14 amino acids. Germline CDR1 is MNHEY and CDR2 is SVGAGI. Germline trimming cut 2 bases from V and 4 bases from J; bases unmatched to any gene: 4. The CDR3 nucleotides read TGTGCCAGCAGTTACCGGGGGGGCTTGTACGAGCAGTACTTC. Translating gives CASSYRGGLYEQYF.

This clonotype has ten or more counts. J is TRBJ1-2 and V is TRBV6-1, with 8 bases that match TRBD1. Looked up from germline, CDR1 is MNHNS and CDR2 is SASEGT. J lost 4 bases, V lost 5 bases, and 3 bases had no gene match. CDR3 length: 13 amino acids. The CDR3 region is CASSLTGAYGYTF. CDR3 sequence (DNA): TGTGCCAGCAGTCTGACAGGGGCCTATGGCTACACCTTC.

This clonotype was seen more than once but under ten times. This rearrangement joins TRBV5-1 to TRBJ2-4, with D unclear. V lost 4 bases and J 2 bases, leaving 16 bases between the germline ends. Germline V gives CDR1 SGHRS, CDR2 YFSETQ. The CDR3 spans 16 residues. CDR3 region: CASSPPTLGPKNIQYF. The DNA of the CDR3 is TGCGCCAGCAGCCCCCCCACGTTGGGCCCCAAAAACATTCAGTACTTC.

This clonotype showed up just a few times. This rearrangement joins TRBV6-1 to TRBJ1-1; weak D call: TRBD1 (5 bases). This CDR3 has 15 residues. Deletions cut 6 bases from V and 1 base from J, with 15 bases between. Germline loops: CDR1 MNHNS, CDR2 SASEGT. The CDR3 DNA follows: TGTGCCAGCAGCCAGCACCGGACAACGAACACTGAAGCTTTCTTT. Protein: CASSQHRTTNTEAFF.

The rearrangement joins TRBV12-3 or TRBV12-4 to TRBJ2-2, with a tentative D call TRBD2 (6 bases). CDR3 length: 15 residues. V was pared by 3 bases and J by 5 bases, with 13 bases between. The CDR3 sequence: CASSFGGGVTGELFF. The CDR3 DNA sequence: TGTGCCAGCAGTTTTGGGGGAGGAGTGACCGGGGAGCTGTTTTTT.

This sequence joins TRBV7-2 and TRBJ2-1; D is possibly TRBD2 (5 bases). Trimming shortened V by 7 bases and J by 0 bases, and 16 bases separated the two germline ends. Germline assignment: CDR1 SGHTA and CDR2 FQGNSA. CDR3 length equals 16 residues. The CDR3 loop reads CASTERRASSYNEQFF. CDR3 nucleotide sequence: TGTGCCAGCACTGAGCGGCGGGCAAGCTCCTACAATGAGCAGTTCTTC.

This clonotype was seen more than once but under ten times. The chain combines TRBV10-2 with TRBJ2-3; D is uncertain. The germline V and J ends were trimmed by 11 bases and 2 bases, with 11 bases remaining between them. CDR3 size: 12 residues. Germline V gene lookup returns CDR1 WSHSY and CDR2 SAAADI. CDR3 sequence reads: CAVGDYTDTQYF. The CDR3 DNA sequence: TGCGCCGTCGGAGATTACACAGATACGCAGTATTTT.

This clonotype was counted at least ten times. The V call is TRBV12-3 or TRBV12-4, the J call TRBJ2-7; no clear D gene. The CDR3 is 12 residues long. Trimming cost V 1 base and J 6 bases, with 7 bases left between them. CDR3 sequence: CASSLEESEQYF. DNA of the CDR3: TGTGCCAGCAGTTTAGAAGAATCCGAGCAGTACTTC.

This clonotype came up many times. At one end, the junction sequence differs from germline, possibly due to a read error. The chain carries TRBV2 and TRBJ1-2; 8 nucleotides agree with TRBD1. Looked up from germline, CDR1 is SNHLY and CDR2 is FYNNEI. This CDR3 spans 13 amino acids. The CDR3: CASSEDRGYGYTF. In DNA, the CDR3 is TGTGCCAGCAGCGAAGACAGGGGCTATGGCTACACCTTC.

The chain uses TRBV6-5 and TRBJ1-5; D perhaps matches TRBD1 (6 bases). The length of the CDR3 is 13 residues. V lost 3 bases, J lost 4 bases, and 7 bases lay in between. The germline V gene has CDR1 MNHEY and CDR2 SVGAGI. The CDR3: CASSYQGNQPQHF. Here the CDR3 DNA reads TGTGCCAGCAGTTATCAGGGGAATCAGCCCCAGCATTTT.

This chain links TRBV5-1 with TRBJ2-7; D call uncertain. CDR3 length: 14 residues. V lost 1 base and J lost 1, with 9 bases in between. Germline V CDR1 and CDR2: SGHRS, YFSETQ. The DNA for the CDR3 is TGCGCCAGCAGCTTGAACCCCCCTTCCTACGAGCAGTACTTC. Translating gives CASSLNPPSYEQYF.

The CDR3 sequence: CASSLDGLAGNEQYF. CDR3 nucleotides: TGTGCCAGCAGTTTAGACGGACTAGCGGGGAACGAGCAGTACTTC. The V gene is TRBV27, the J gene TRBJ2-7, with 12 bases fitting TRBD2. CDR3 length: 15 amino acids. Per the germline V gene, CDR1 is MNHEY and CDR2 is SMNVEV (reference sequence). The V segment lost 2 bases and the J segment 5 bases; nucleotides outside the gene matches: 4.

The chain couples TRBV7-3 to TRBJ2-1, with 9 bases lining up with TRBD2. The V segment lost 5 bases and the J segment 7 bases; nucleotides outside the gene matches: 9. The germline gives CDR1 SGHTA, CDR2 FQGTGA. This CDR3 contains 15 residues. This CDR3 is CASSPTSGRTNEQFF. CDR3 nucleotide sequence: TGTGCCAGCAGCCCGACTAGCGGCCGAACTAATGAGCAGTTCTTC.

At least ten counts were recorded for this clonotype. The rearrangement uses TRBV12-3 or TRBV12-4 and TRBJ2-3, with 8 bases lining up with TRBD1. J gave up 4 bases and V 6 bases, and 9 bases lay outside the gene matches. The CDR3 loop spans 15 amino acids. As DNA, the CDR3 is TGTGCCAGCAGCTATGGACAGGGTTCCGCAGATACGCAGTATTTT. This codes for CASSYGQGSADTQYF.

The chain combines TRBV12-3 or TRBV12-4 with TRBJ1-2; D not certain. CDR3 size: 13 residues. V lost 6 bases and J lost 8, with 16 bases in between. The CDR3 loop is CASSLGEVEGYTF. Written as DNA, the CDR3 is TGTGCCAGCAGCCTTGGTGAGGTAGAAGGCTACACCTTC.

This clonotype was observed many times. The chain links TRBV29-1 to TRBJ2-7, with D perhaps TRBD2 (5 bases). The CDR3 spans 12 residues. V lost 7 bases and J lost 1, with 11 bases in between. Germline V lookup: CDR1 SQVTM, CDR2 ANQGSEA. CDR3 sequence: CSAIGRSYEQYF. CDR3 nucleotide sequence: TGCAGCGCGATTGGGAGATCCTACGAGCAGTACTTC.